This is a list of T cell receptor beta chains from one sample in a study of identical twins. MiXCR, run by TCRdb on the 5' RACE reads, gives a single entry per CDR3 protein. Altogether some 560,000 distinct CDR3 sequences are present, approximately 10% being singletons, with the ten largest covering approximately 3%. This sample was also put to use in a study of yellow fever vaccine responses in identical twins.

Source material: PBMCs. These receptors were obtained from a woman in her late teens or twenties in good health. The CDR3 runs from the conserved cysteine through the conserved F or W. Fields, in order: clone size, CDR3 length, J gene, D gene, V gene, CDR3 protein, CDR3 DNA. The D gene is left open where the match is weak. The size entry is marked missing in some rows and otherwise reads once, few, many or a size class.

clone_size: many
cdr3_length: 14
j_call: TRBJ2-1
d_call: NA
v_call: TRBV29-1
cdr3_aa: CSVEGTPEYNEQFF
cdr3_nt: TGCAGCGTTGAAGGGACCCCCGAGTACAATGAGCAGTTCTTC

clone_size: NA
cdr3_length: 14
j_call: TRBJ2-1
d_call: TRBD2
v_call: TRBV20-1
cdr3_aa: CSASSGGLGNEQFF
cdr3_nt: TGCAGTGCTAGTAGCGGGGGGCTGGGGAATGAGCAGTTCTTC

clone_size: few
cdr3_length: 13
j_call: TRBJ2-2
d_call: NA
v_call: TRBV20-1
cdr3_aa: CSASPRGAGELFF
cdr3_nt: TGCAGTGCTAGCCCTAGGGGGGCCGGGGAGCTGTTTTTT

clone_size: NA
cdr3_length: 15
j_call: TRBJ2-5
d_call: NA
v_call: TRBV15
cdr3_aa: CATSRSRALEETQYF
cdr3_nt: TGTGCCACCAGCAGAAGCAGGGCGTTGGAAGAGACCCAGTACTTC

clone_size: many
cdr3_length: 15
j_call: TRBJ1-6
d_call: NA
v_call: TRBV5-1
cdr3_aa: CASSWGAGENSPLHF
cdr3_nt: TGCGCCAGCAGCTGGGGGGCAGGGGAAAATTCACCCCTCCACTTT

clone_size: many
cdr3_length: 17
j_call: TRBJ2-1
d_call: TRBD2
v_call: TRBV29-1
cdr3_aa: CSVEIAGLEGAYNEQFF
cdr3_nt: TGCAGCGTTGAAATAGCGGGACTAGAAGGAGCCTACAATGAGCAGTTCTTC

clone_size: NA
cdr3_length: 13
j_call: TRBJ2-7
d_call: NA
v_call: TRBV14
cdr3_aa: CVSSQEWFYEQYF
cdr3_nt: TGTGTCAGCAGCCAAGAGTGGTTTTACGAGCAGTACTTC

clone_size: many
cdr3_length: 15
j_call: TRBJ2-2
d_call: NA
v_call: TRBV12-3/TRBV12-4
cdr3_aa: CASSFGGGADGELFF
cdr3_nt: TGTGCCAGCAGTTTTGGAGGGGGGGCGGACGGGGAGCTGTTTTTT

clone_size: many
cdr3_length: 14
j_call: TRBJ2-7
d_call: NA
v_call: TRBV20-1
cdr3_aa: CSARSRDLSYEQYF
cdr3_nt: TGCAGTGCTAGATCCCGGGACCTCTCCTACGAGCAGTACTTC

clone_size: many
cdr3_length: 13
j_call: TRBJ2-1
d_call: TRBD2
v_call: TRBV29-1
cdr3_aa: CSYNSGSSYEQFF
cdr3_nt: TGCAGCTACAACAGCGGGAGTAGCTATGAGCAGTTCTTC

clone_size: few
cdr3_length: 15
j_call: TRBJ2-7
d_call: TRBD2
v_call: TRBV7-9
cdr3_aa: CASSVRLAGVYEQYF
cdr3_nt: TGTGCCAGCAGCGTCCGACTAGCGGGGGTTTACGAGCAGTACTTC

clone_size: few
cdr3_length: 17
j_call: TRBJ2-1
d_call: TRBD2
v_call: TRBV7-2
cdr3_aa: CASSLGGSGSYDNEQFF
cdr3_nt: TGTGCCAGCAGCTTAGGGGGTAGCGGGAGCTACGACAATGAGCAGTTCTTC

clone_size: NA
cdr3_length: 12
j_call: TRBJ2-5
d_call: NA
v_call: TRBV12-3/TRBV12-4
cdr3_aa: CASSPPSGTQYF
cdr3_nt: TGTGCCAGCAGTCCGCCCTCGGGGACCCAGTACTTC

clone_size: few
cdr3_length: 12
j_call: TRBJ2-7
d_call: TRBD2
v_call: TRBV20-1
cdr3_aa: CSASRGGNEQYF
cdr3_nt: TGCAGTGCTAGCCGCGGGGGGAACGAGCAGTACTTC

clone_size: few
cdr3_length: 18
j_call: TRBJ2-7
d_call: TRBD2
v_call: TRBV11-2
cdr3_aa: CASSLEISTSGRGYEQYF
cdr3_nt: TGTGCCAGCAGCTTAGAGATCTCAACTAGCGGGAGGGGCTACGAGCAGTACTTC

clone_size: many
cdr3_length: 15
j_call: TRBJ2-7
d_call: TRBD2
v_call: TRBV12-3/TRBV12-4
cdr3_aa: CASSFASGSQYEQYF
cdr3_nt: TGTGCCAGCAGTTTCGCTAGCGGGAGTCAGTACGAGCAGTACTTC

clone_size: NA
cdr3_length: 16
j_call: TRBJ2-3
d_call: NA
v_call: TRBV7-9
cdr3_aa: CASTHTWGTSTDTQYF
cdr3_nt: TGTGCCAGCACCCATACCTGGGGGACCAGCACAGATACGCAGTATTTT